Each of the 9 T cell receptor beta chains below was sequenced from the same sample in a study of siplizumab effects on memory and regulatory T cells. The repertoire was sequenced with immunoSEQ multiplex PCR; TCRdb's copy has only in-frame clones and lacks some. The table has roughly 93,000 clones, roughly 94% seen once. Sequencing used non-Treg CD4+ T cells sorted from blood. The receptors derive from a human donor in good health.

This chain uses TRBV27 with TRBJ2-1; perhaps TRBD1 as D (6 bases). Between the trimmed V and J ends, which lost 5 bases and 6 bases, there was a span of 20 bases. This CDR3 is built from 16 residues. Germline values: CDR1 MNHEY, CDR2 SMNVEV (reference sequence). The CDR3 DNA follows: TGTGCCAGCAGTAGACAAACAGGGCGCGCGGGCAATGAGCAGTTCTTC. This codes for CASSRQTGRAGNEQFF.

A single count supports this clone. The V and J genes are TRBV20-1 and TRBJ2-7, with D maybe TRBD1 (5 bases). The ends were cut back, 6 bases at V and 3 bases at J, with 6 bases in the middle. In germline, CDR1 is DFQATT, CDR2 SNEGSKA (reference sequence). There are 10 residues in the CDR3. CDR3 nucleotide sequence: TGCAGTGCCGGACACTACGAGCAGTACTTC. Protein: CSAGHYEQYF.

The chain is built from TRBV19 and TRBJ2-4, with D unclear. The germline V and J ends were trimmed by 3 bases and 6 bases, with 12 bases remaining between them. Germline lookup yields CDR1 LNHDA and CDR2 SQIVND (reference sequence). The CDR3 is made up of 14 amino acids. DNA for the CDR3: TGTGCCAGTAGTATGGTCGGACCGAGAAACATTCAGTACTTC. Translated, it gives CASSMVGPRNIQYF.

V and J are TRBV7-8 and TRBJ2-6, with TRBD1 matching over 9 bases. The J segment lost 0 bases and the V segment lost 6 bases, leaving 12 bases of the junction unmatched. Germline V gene data show CDR1 as SGHVS and CDR2 as FQNEAQ. The CDR3 length is 19 residues. CDR3 residues: CASRTDRGRLPSGANVLTF. The DNA for the CDR3 is TGTGCCAGCAGAACGGACAGGGGCAGACTTCCCTCTGGGGCCAACGTCCTGACTTTC. The entire variable domain, with the rest obtained from reference TRBV7-8 and TRBJ2-6, is as follows: GAGVSQSPRYKVAKRGQDVALRCDPISGHVSLFWYQQALGQGPEFLTYFQNEAQLDKSGLPSDRFFAERPEGSVSTLKIQRTQQEDSAVYLCASRTDRGRLPSGANVLTFGAGSRLTVL.

Only one count was recorded for this clone. The genes are TRBV14 and TRBJ1-4; D uncertain. CDR3 length: 13 residues. V was clipped by 1 base and J by 8 bases, with 8 bases between them. Germline values: CDR1 SGHDN, CDR2 FVKESK. The CDR3 sequence is CASSQGTEEKLFF. The CDR3 DNA sequence: TGTGCCAGCAGCCAAGGAACGGAAGAAAAACTGTTTTTT.

The chain uses TRBV5-6 and TRBJ1-1; perhaps TRBD1 as D (5 bases). The CDR3 runs 13 residues. Germline CDR1 and CDR2: SGHDT and YYEEEE. Trimming took 2 bases from V and 7 from J, leaving 12 bases between them. CDR3 sequence: CASSLWGSYEAFF. DNA of the CDR3: TGTGCCAGCAGCTTATGGGGGTCTTATGAAGCTTTCTTT.

J is TRBJ2-3 and V is TRBV19; 10 nucleotides agree with TRBD2. Germline V CDR1 and CDR2: LNHDA, SQIVND (reference sequence). V dropped 5 bases and J dropped 3; count of bases not matched to a gene: 5. The length of the CDR3 is 15 residues. The CDR3 region is CASSPSGSFTDTQYF. CDR3 DNA sequence: TGTGCCAGTAGTCCTAGCGGGAGTTTTACAGATACGCAGTATTTT.

J is TRBJ2-3 and V is TRBV27; D is ambiguous. Trimming took off 6 bases at V and 5 bases at J, with 9 bases between the two ends. Germline CDR1 is MNHEY and CDR2 is SMNVEV (reference sequence). The CDR3 has 12 amino acids. The CDR3 DNA reads TGTGCCAGCAGAAGCTACTTAGATACGCAGTATTTT. Its protein is CASRSYLDTQYF.

The J gene is TRBJ2-5, the V gene TRBV20-1; D gene uncertain. The CDR3 length is 11 residues. The V and J ends lost 0 bases and 2 bases respectively, with 1 base between them. Looked up from germline, CDR1 is DFQATT and CDR2 is SNEGSKA (reference sequence). The CDR3 coding sequence is TGCAGTGCTAGAGATCAAGAGACCCAGTACTTC. Its translation is CSARDQETQYF.